The sequence of this TCR beta chain was determined in a study of T cell responses to AZD1222 COVID-19 vaccine. Overall study findings and caveats: Unmutated variant regions are reportedly targeted by nearly half of spike-specific TCRs. Repertoire sampling was restricted to post-peak T cell response timepoints. Donors skewed white British and female; clonal diversity was possibly underestimated.

This table comes from immunoSEQ multiplex PCR, and its TCRdb copy is limited to in-frame clones, with some not included. The sample includes about 150,000 clones, about 94% of them seen just once. This clone was found once. Its antigen is as yet unknown. Researchers grouped second doses given at about 4 or about 12 weeks into one pool. The source of this sequence is an adult who received the AZD1222 COVID-19 vaccine. Sequences were derived from peripheral blood, sampled 28 days after the second AZD1222 dose.

The CDR3 is CASSQDAGFYGYTF. CDR3 DNA: TGCGCCAGCAGCCAGGATGCAGGGTTCTATGGCTACACCTTC. The genes are TRBV4-1 and TRBJ1-2, with D tentatively TRBD1 (5 bases). The CDR3 covers 14 residues. With 3 bases removed from V and 4 bases from J, the gap between germline ends came to 12 bases. Looked up from germline, CDR1 is MGHRA and CDR2 is YSYEKL.